A selection of T cell receptor beta chains follows, all from one sample in a study of cytomegalovirus exposure and HLA in healthy donors. Produced via immunoSEQ multiplex PCR; TCRdb's table is partial and in-frame only. Counted here are about 88,000 clones, around 90% occurring once; the ten biggest clones make up less than 2.5%. The sequenced sample consisted of PBMCs. These receptors came from a man younger than 30 in good health and CMV-seronegative. CDR3s include the opening cysteine and the closing phenylalanine or tryptophan. D genes are given only for firm matches. Clone size appears in some rows only: once, few, many, or a class for an expanded clone.

TRBD1	TRBV6-5	13	few	TRBJ1-2	CASSPDRGYGYTF	TGTGCCAGCAGTCCGGACAGGGGATATGGCTACACCTTC
TRBD2	TRBV4-3	21	.	TRBJ2-1	CASSQGGSGSRARVSYNEQFF	TGCGCCAGCAGCCAAGGGGGTAGCGGGAGCCGCGCTCGAGTATCCTACAATGAGCAGTTCTTC
TRBD2	TRBV7-9	14	.	TRBJ2-7	CASSLTSGSYEQYF	TGTGCCAGTTCCTTAACTAGCGGGAGTTACGAGCAGTACTTC
.	TRBV27	16	.	TRBJ2-7	CASSLSTGGVDYEQYF	TGTGCCAGCAGTTTATCGACAGGTGGGGTCGACTACGAGCAGTACTTC
.	TRBV5-5	16	.	TRBJ2-5	CASSLDFRAVQETQYF	TGTGCCAGCAGCTTGGATTTTCGCGCTGTCCAAGAGACCCAGTACTTC
TRBD1	TRBV4-2	15	.	TRBJ1-2	CASSPGAGGQLGYTF	TGTGCCAGCAGCCCAGGGGCTGGGGGACAGCTTGGCTACACCTTC
TRBD1	TRBV9	12	.	TRBJ1-1	CASSPDRGEAFF	TGTGCCAGCAGCCCCGACAGGGGTGAAGCTTTCTTT
TRBD2	TRBV4-2	20	.	TRBJ2-7	CASSQDPARLAGGAGNEQYF	TGTGCCAGCAGCCAAGACCCCGCCCGGCTAGCGGGGGGAGCTGGAAACGAGCAGTACTTC
.	TRBV11-2	18	.	TRBJ2-5	CASSLGSATGEVGETQYF	TGTGCCAGCAGCTTAGGGTCGGCGACAGGAGAAGTTGGGGAGACCCAGTACTTC
TRBD2	TRBV7-9	16	.	TRBJ2-1	CSSSLSRTSGYNEQFF	TGTTCCAGCAGCTTAAGTCGGACTAGCGGATACAATGAGCAGTTCTTC
.	TRBV6-5	16	.	TRBJ2-5	CASSYTQGLGQETQYF	TGTGCCAGCAGTTACACTCAGGGGTTGGGCCAAGAGACCCAGTACTTC
.	TRBV28	14	.	TRBJ2-1	CASSLGGGGKVQFF	TGTGCCAGCAGTTTGGGTGGCGGCGGCAAGGTGCAGTTCTTC
TRBD2	TRBV28	19	.	TRBJ2-3	CASSLLAGGFMSRTDTQYF	TGTGCCAGCAGTTTATTAGCGGGAGGGTTCATGTCGCGCACAGATACGCAGTATTTT
TRBD1	TRBV2	13	.	TRBJ2-1	CASGQVLYNEQFF	TGTGCCAGCGGACAGGTTCTTTACAATGAGCAGTTCTTC
.	TRBV5-1	13	.	TRBJ2-7	CASTQGLGYEQYF	TGCGCCAGCACCCAGGGGCTGGGATACGAGCAGTACTTC
.	TRBV5-1	19	.	TRBJ1-1	CASSLGGTGFIQLNTEAFF	TGCGCCAGCAGCTTGGGCGGCACAGGGTTCATACAACTCAACACTGAAGCTTTCTTT
.	TRBV2	14	.	TRBJ1-5	CASSETATHQPQHF	TGTGCCAGCAGTGAGACAGCGACTCATCAGCCCCAGCATTTT
TRBD1	TRBV28	16	.	TRBJ2-5	CASSTTGTGPQETQYF	TGTGCCAGCAGTACAACCGGGACAGGTCCCCAAGAGACCCAGTACTTC
.	TRBV12-2	14	.	TRBJ2-7	CASRLHGREYEQYF	TGTGCAAGTCGCTTACACGGTCGGGAGTACGAGCAGTACTTC
TRBD2	TRBV7-9	17	.	TRBJ2-7	CASSLVRQRASGYEQYF	TGTGCCAGCAGCTTAGTGAGGCAGCGGGCTAGCGGTTACGAGCAGTACTTC
.	TRBV6-1	15	once	TRBJ1-1	CASSEYRSLNTEAFF	TGTGCCAGCAGTGAATACAGATCCTTGAACACTGAAGCTTTCTTT
.	TRBV5-1	17	.	TRBJ1-1	CASSSRSQGEVNTEAFF	TGCGCCAGCAGTAGTCGTAGTCAGGGTGAAGTGAACACTGAAGCTTTCTTT
TRBD1	TRBV7-9	18	.	TRBJ2-3	CASSLPQPRTGRWDTQYF	TGTGCCAGCAGCTTACCACAGCCCCGGACAGGGCGGTGGGATACGCAGTATTTT
TRBD1	TRBV11-1	17	.	TRBJ1-6	CASSFGDRSSYNSPLHF	TGTGCCAGCAGCTTTGGGGACAGAAGCTCCTATAATTCACCCCTCCACTTT
.	TRBV18	15	.	TRBJ2-2	CASSPVTPETGELFF	TGTGCCAGCTCACCAGTAACACCTGAAACCGGGGAGCTGTTTTTT
.	TRBV15	15	few	TRBJ2-7	CATSREQTGRYEQYF	TGTGCCACCAGCAGAGAACAGACAGGACGATACGAGCAGTACTTC